What follows are 9 T cell receptor beta chains derived from one specimen sequenced in a study of T cell clones after liver transplantation. Here immunoSEQ multiplex PCR was the method, and the copy in TCRdb shows in-frame clones only, minus some. The sample lists approximately 68,000 clones, roughly 80% occurring once. This specimen consisted of CD4+ T cells from blood, obtained before liver transplant. These receptors all come from a human donor who received a liver transplant.

The chain couples TRBV9 to TRBJ2-3; no firm D call. Germline lookup yields CDR1 SGDLS and CDR2 YYNGEE. Trimming left V 0 bases short and J 1 base short, with 9 bases between. There are 15 residues in the CDR3. The CDR3 DNA sequence: TGTGCCAGCAGCGTAGGTAGTTGGGGCACAGATACGCAGTATTTT. Its protein product is CASSVGSWGTDTQYF.

V and J are TRBV5-1 and TRBJ1-4, with 7 bases identical to TRBD1. The CDR3 runs to 14 residues. The germline V gene has CDR1 SGHRS and CDR2 YFSETQ. Unmatched junction bases numbered 2, after V lost 2 bases and J lost 4 bases. The CDR3 region is CASSFGDSNEKLFF. The CDR3 DNA follows: TGCGCCAGCAGCTTCGGGGACAGTAATGAAAAACTGTTTTTT.

The chain has TRBV5-1 and TRBJ1-1; the D gene is possibly TRBD1 (5 bases). Germline CDR1 SGHRS, CDR2 YFSETQ. This CDR3 is 14 amino acids long. V was pared by 2 bases and J by 3 bases, with 11 bases between. CDR3 sequence reads: CASSFLGDDTEAFF. The CDR3 region has the DNA TGCGCCAGCAGCTTCTTAGGGGATGACACTGAAGCTTTCTTT.

This sequence joins TRBV5-6 and TRBJ1-2; 10 nucleotides agree with TRBD1. Trimming removed 4 bases from V and 8 bases from J; junction bases left unmatched: 11. This CDR3 contains 15 residues. Germline V gene data show CDR1 as SGHDT and CDR2 as YYEEEE. The CDR3 DNA is TGTGCCAGCAGCGCCCGGGACAGGGGAGGAAGGGGCTACACCTTC. It yields the protein CASSARDRGGRGYTF.

The V call is TRBV18, the J call TRBJ2-7; 12 bases are shared with TRBD2. The CDR3 sequence is 15 residues long. V was clipped by 6 bases and J by 4 bases; unmatched bases: 7. Germline-derived CDR1 and CDR2 are KGHSH and LQKENI. CDR3 DNA: TGTGCCAGCTCGGAGAGGACTAGCGGGACTTACGAGCAGTACTTC. Protein product: CASSERTSGTYEQYF.

This sequence joins TRBV9 and TRBJ2-1, with no clear D. Germline V gene data show CDR1 as SGDLS and CDR2 as YYNGEE. The CDR3 runs to 13 residues. The germline V and J ends were trimmed by 1 base and 9 bases, with 11 bases remaining between them. This CDR3 is CASSVLSVGEQFF. The CDR3 DNA follows: TGTGCCAGCAGCGTACTATCGGTGGGTGAGCAGTTCTTC.

This clone was seen more than once but under ten times. The chain couples TRBV20-1 to TRBJ1-1; no firm D call. V was shortened by 5 bases and J by 1 base, with 5 bases between the two germline ends. The CDR3 sequence is 11 residues long. Germline V lookup: CDR1 DFQATT, CDR2 SNEGSKA (reference sequence). The CDR3 DNA follows: TGCAGTGCTCAGAGGAACACTGAAGCTTTCTTT. Protein: CSAQRNTEAFF.

The rearrangement joins TRBV28 to TRBJ1-1, with D possibly matching TRBD1 (5 bases). There are 13 residues in the CDR3. Germline V gene lookup returns CDR1 MDHEN and CDR2 SYDVKM. Trimming left V 6 bases short and J 11 bases short, with 19 bases between. The CDR3 coding sequence is TGTGCCAGCAGCTTAAGGGGCCTTGCATCGGCTTTCTTT. Its translation is CASSLRGLASAFF.

V gene TRBV7-8 combines with J gene TRBJ2-2; D is unresolved. Germline loops: CDR1 SGHVS, CDR2 FQNEAQ. The V end was cut by 3 bases, the J end by 1 base, with 9 bases between. This CDR3 region has 15 residues. Here the CDR3 reads CASSFSLGNTGELFF. The CDR3 coding sequence is TGTGCCAGCAGCTTCTCTTTAGGGAACACCGGGGAGCTGTTTTTT.